The rows below give T cell receptor beta chains drawn from one sample of a study of T cells in Graves' hyperthyroidism and ophthalmopathy. TCRdb re-called the multiplex PCR reads through MiXCR, storing one row per CDR3 protein. The table lists 360,000 or so distinct CDR3 sequences, about 15% of them singletons. Material: blood. These receptors were obtained from a woman aged 60-75 years with Graves' ophthalmopathy. Each CDR3 is given with its conserved first and last residue. D genes are given only for firm matches. Clone size is given for some rows only: seen once, a few or many times, or a class if the clone is expanded.

>-|TRBV29-1|TRBJ1-1|-
TGCAGCGTCTGGACTATCCTTGGGGCTTTCTTT
CSVWTILGAFF
>TRBD2|TRBV3-1|TRBJ2-3|many
TGTGCCAGCAGCCAAGCTCTCCCCGGGACTAGCGGGAGAGATACGCAGTATTTT
CASSQALPGTSGRDTQYF
>TRBD2|TRBV28|TRBJ2-5|many
TGTGCCAGCAGCCCTAGCGGGAGGTTAGCTGAGACCCAGTACTTC
CASSPSGRLAETQYF
>TRBD2|TRBV29-1|TRBJ2-1|few
TGCAGCGTTGAGGGGGTCGAGGGAGGGAGCTCCTACAATGAGCAGTTCTTC
CSVEGVEGGSSYNEQFF
>TRBD1|TRBV7-3|TRBJ2-2|-
TGTGCCAGCAGCGCAACAGGACAGGGCGGGGAGCTGTTTTTT
CASSATGQGGELFF
>-|TRBV15|TRBJ1-4|few
TGTGCCACCAGCAGAGGGGCGTATGAAAAACTGTTTTTT
CATSRGAYEKLFF
>-|TRBV2|TRBJ2-1|many
TGTGCCAGCAGTGAATCGCCATACAATGAGCAGTTCTTC
CASSESPYNEQFF
>-|TRBV11-2|TRBJ2-1|many
TGTGCCAGCAGCTTAGGGGGACCCTACAATGAGCAGTTCTTC
CASSLGGPYNEQFF
>-|TRBV19|TRBJ1-5|-
TGTGCCAGTAGTATAGAAACAGGGAATGGCAATCAGCCCCAGCATTTT
CASSIETGNGNQPQHF
>-|TRBV12-3/TRBV12-4|TRBJ1-3|-
TGTGCCAGCAGTTTGGGGGGCGCGCAAGGAAACGCCATATATTTT
CASSLGGAQGNAIYF
>-|TRBV5-8|TRBJ1-5|many
TGTGCCAGCAGCCCCAATCAGCCCCAGCATTTT
CASSPNQPQHF
>-|TRBV20-1|TRBJ2-7|many
TGCAGTGCTAGGAGCCGGGACGGAGGATCCTTGGACGAGCAGTACTTC
CSARSRDGGSLDEQYF
>-|TRBV14|TRBJ2-1|-
TGTGCCAGCAGCTTTACTAGGAATGAGCAGTTCTTC
CASSFTRNEQFF
>-|TRBV24-1|TRBJ2-5|-
TGTGCCACCAGTGGTTCGCAGGGGAGGAAAGAGACCCAGTACTTC
CATSGSQGRKETQYF
>-|TRBV11-2|TRBJ2-7|-
TGTGCCAGCAGCTTACACAGCGTCTCCTACGAGCAGTACTTC
CASSLHSVSYEQYF
>-|TRBV6-2/TRBV6-3|TRBJ2-2|-
TGTGCCAGCAGTTATCGGAGCGGACCCGGGGAGCTGTTTTTT
CASSYRSGPGELFF
>TRBD2|TRBV3-1|TRBJ2-1|many
TGTGCCAGCAGTCCAGAGACTAGCGGGAGGGCTGAGCAGTTCTTC
CASSPETSGRAEQFF
>-|TRBV19|TRBJ1-1|-
TGTGCCAGTAGTCCACGGGGGGCCAAACCTGAAGCTTTCTTT
CASSPRGAKPEAFF
>TRBD2|TRBV27|TRBJ2-7|many
TGTGCCAGCAGTGCGCCTAGCGGAATCTCCTACGAGCAGTACTTC
CASSAPSGISYEQYF
>TRBD1|TRBV7-2|TRBJ2-4|few
TGTGCCAGCAGCGCAGGGGGAGTCAAAAACATTCAGTACTTC
CASSAGGVKNIQYF
>TRBD1|TRBV12-3/TRBV12-4|TRBJ1-5|-
TGTGCCAGCAGTAAACGACAGGGGAACAATCAGCCCCAGCATTTT
CASSKRQGNNQPQHF
>-|TRBV12-3/TRBV12-4|TRBJ1-5|once
TGTGCCAGCAGTTTATGGCATAGCAATCAGCCCCAGCATTTT
CASSLWHSNQPQHF
>-|TRBV28|TRBJ2-7|-
TGTGCCAGCAGCAGCGGGACAGTCCGCTACGAGCAGTACTTC
CASSSGTVRYEQYF
>-|TRBV28|TRBJ2-5|many
TGTGCCAGCAAGATACAGGGTATGGGAGAGACCCAGTACTTC
CASKIQGMGETQYF
>TRBD2|TRBV27|TRBJ2-3|-
TGTGCCAGCAGTTTAGTCCCAGGACTAGCAGCCCAGGATACGCAGTATTTT
CASSLVPGLAAQDTQYF
>TRBD2|TRBV12-3/TRBV12-4|TRBJ2-4|many
TGTGCCAGCCGGGAGGGCCAAAACATTCAGTACTTC
CASREGQNIQYF
>-|TRBV9|TRBJ1-2|few
TGTGCCAGCAGCGTAGAAGGTGGCGCCTCCTTTGGCGGCGGCTACACCTTC
CASSVEGGASFGGGYTF
>TRBD1|TRBV2|TRBJ2-3|many
TGTGCCAGCAGCTGGGGACAGGGGGCGATCACAGATACGCAGTATTTT
CASSWGQGAITDTQYF
>-|TRBV6-2/TRBV6-3|TRBJ2-1|-
TGTGCCAGCAGCTCCTATAGGTCTGGGCAGTTCTTC
CASSSYRSGQFF
>TRBD1|TRBV5-1|TRBJ1-2|many
TGCGCCAGCAGCTTGGATGGGCAAATCGGGCGCGCCTCAGGGGGCTATGGCTACACCTTC
CASSLDGQIGRASGGYGYTF
>-|TRBV20-1|TRBJ2-2|many
TGCAGTGCTAGAGTGCCCAGCGGAGAGACCGGGGAGCTGTTTTTT
CSARVPSGETGELFF
>TRBD1|TRBV12-3/TRBV12-4|TRBJ1-3|few
TGTGCCAGCAGTCTGGGACAGGCAAGCTCTGGAAACACCATATATTTT
CASSLGQASSGNTIYF
>-|TRBV28|TRBJ1-4|-
TGTGCCAGCAGTCGGGGCAGGGGAGGATTAAATGAAAAACTGTTTTTT
CASSRGRGGLNEKLFF
>TRBD2|TRBV7-9|TRBJ2-1|few
TGTGCCAGCAGCCCTACTAGCGGGAACGCGTGGTGGGAGCAGTTCTTC
CASSPTSGNAWWEQFF
>-|TRBV3-1|TRBJ2-7|many
TGTGCCAGCAGCCAAGACAGCACCTACGAGCAGTACTTC
CASSQDSTYEQYF
>TRBD2|TRBV30|TRBJ2-7|many
TGTGCCTGGGCGGGACTAGCGGGAGGTGAGCAGTACTTC
CAWAGLAGGEQYF
>TRBD1|TRBV28|TRBJ2-7|few
TGTGCCAGCAGTCCACTGGGACAGGGCTCTTTCGAGCAGTACTTC
CASSPLGQGSFEQYF
>-|TRBV24-1|TRBJ1-5|few
TGTGCCACCAGTGACGGGACGATGGATCAGCCCCAGCATTTT
CATSDGTMDQPQHF
>-|TRBV3-1|TRBJ2-3|many
TGTGCCAGCAGCCAAGATGTTGGGGTTACGCAGTATTTT
CASSQDVGVTQYF
>TRBD2|TRBV5-1|TRBJ2-3|few
TGCGCCAGCAGCTCCGGGGCCCTACTAGCGGGAGGGGCCAATACGCAGTATTTT
CASSSGALLAGGANTQYF
>TRBD1|TRBV28|TRBJ2-1|many
TGTGCCAGCAGTAAACGGACAGGTGCGAGCTCCTACAATGAGCAGTTCTTC
CASSKRTGASSYNEQFF